The rows below give T cell receptor beta chains drawn from one sample of a study of cytomegalovirus exposure and HLA in healthy donors. Produced via immunoSEQ multiplex PCR; TCRdb's table is partial and in-frame only. Of approximately 180,000 clones detected, around nine tenths appear once; the ten largest clones hold approximately 1.5%. The specimen sequenced was PBMCs. The receptors come from a woman aged 18-29 years in good health and CMV-seronegative. CDR3s include the opening cysteine and the closing phenylalanine or tryptophan. A D gene is named only where the DNA matches it firmly. A row's size may be missing; if present it is once, few, many or a size class.

clone size	D gene	J gene	V gene	CDR3 DNA	CDR3 protein
NA	TRBD1	TRBJ2-1	TRBV6-1	TGTGCCAGCAGTGAAGCTGACAGGGGTGCTCGGTTCTTC	CASSEADRGARFF
NA	NA	TRBJ1-2	TRBV18	TGTGCCAGCTCACCAGGTGCAGGGGCGAATGGCTACACCTTC	CASSPGAGANGYTF
NA	NA	TRBJ1-2	TRBV2	TGTGCCAGCAGCGGACAGACCTATGGCTACACCTTC	CASSGQTYGYTF
NA	NA	TRBJ2-7	TRBV2	TGTGCCAGCAGTGGGTCTCAGGGGCGGGTCCGCGAGCAGTACTTC	CASSGSQGRVREQYF
NA	NA	TRBJ1-3	TRBV7-2	TGTGCCAGCAGCTCAGGGTTGGGAAACACCATATATTTT	CASSSGLGNTIYF
NA	TRBD2	TRBJ2-5	TRBV4-1	TGCGCCAGCAGCCACTTAATGAAACCGGGACTAGCGGGAGGGCGAGAGACCCAGTACTTC	CASSHLMKPGLAGGRETQYF
once	TRBD2	TRBJ2-3	TRBV6-5	TGTGCCAGCAGTGGGCTAGCGGGGGCGCACCATACGCAGTATTTT	CASSGLAGAHHTQYF
NA	TRBD1	TRBJ2-1	TRBV11-3	TGTGCCAGCAGCTTAGATCGGCAGGGGGCCAACAATGAGCAGTTCTTC	CASSLDRQGANNEQFF
NA	NA	TRBJ1-3	TRBV29-1	TGCAGCGTCCCTAACAGGGTCTTCGGAAACACCATATATTTT	CSVPNRVFGNTIYF
NA	TRBD2	TRBJ2-3	TRBV13	TGTGCCAGCAGCTTAGAGGGGATGCTAGCGGGAATCACAGATACGCAGTATTTT	CASSLEGMLAGITDTQYF
few	TRBD1	TRBJ2-7	TRBV5-1	TGCGCCAGCAGCCTCCCGGACAGGCCCTACGAGCAGTACTTC	CASSLPDRPYEQYF
NA	NA	TRBJ2-3	TRBV5-1	TGCGCCAGCAGCTTGGGCGGCAGGGCCAGCACAGATACGCAGTATTTT	CASSLGGRASTDTQYF
NA	TRBD2	TRBJ2-2	TRBV4-1	TGCGCCAGCAGCCAACCGGGACTAGCGCCCGGGGAGCTGTTTTTT	CASSQPGLAPGELFF
NA	NA	TRBJ1-4	TRBV5-1	TGCGCCAGCAGCCCTCCTGAGGGGGGGGTCAGTGAAAAACTGTTTTTT	CASSPPEGGVSEKLFF
NA	NA	TRBJ2-7	TRBV11-1	TGTGCCAGCAGCTTAAAGACTTTTGTGTTTATGGAGGAGCAGTACTTC	CASSLKTFVFMEEQYF
NA	TRBD1	TRBJ2-2	TRBV4-1	TGCGCCAGCAGCCACGGACAGGGAACCGGGGAGCTGTTTTTT	CASSHGQGTGELFF
NA	TRBD1	TRBJ1-2	TRBV5-4	TGTGCCAGCAGCTTGTTTACAGGGGGCAATGGCTACACCTTC	CASSLFTGGNGYTF
NA	TRBD1	TRBJ1-4	TRBV4-2	TGTGCCAGCAGCCGTGGACAGGCCGAGAATGAAAAACTGTTTTTT	CASSRGQAENEKLFF
NA	TRBD2	TRBJ2-1	TRBV5-1	TGCGCCAGCAGCGCCGGGACTAGCGGATACAATGAGCAGTTCTTC	CASSAGTSGYNEQFF
NA	TRBD1	TRBJ1-4	TRBV5-5	TGTGCCAGCAGCTTGGGGGGTACGGGACAGGGGAATGAAAAACTGTTTTTT	CASSLGGTGQGNEKLFF
NA	TRBD2	TRBJ2-7	TRBV7-8	TGTGCCAGCAGCCCCGGACTAGTAAGCTACGAGCAGTACTTC	CASSPGLVSYEQYF
NA	NA	TRBJ1-2	TRBV10-3	TGTGCCATCAGTGAACAGCAGAATAACTATGGCTACACCTTC	CAISEQQNNYGYTF
NA	NA	TRBJ1-1	TRBV19	TGTGCCAGTAGTATAGGCGACAGGAACACTGAAGCTTTCTTT	CASSIGDRNTEAFF
NA	TRBD1	TRBJ1-1	TRBV6-5	TGTGCCAGCAGGGGGACAGGGATGAACACTGAAGCTTTCTTT	CASRGTGMNTEAFF
few	TRBD1	TRBJ1-4	TRBV2	TGTGCCAGCAGTGAGGGGGGACAGGGATATGAAAAACTGTTTTTT	CASSEGGQGYEKLFF
NA	TRBD1	TRBJ1-6	TRBV2	TGTGCCAGCAGTGGCCGGGACAGCGCGGATAATTCACCCCTCCACTTT	CASSGRDSADNSPLHF
NA	NA	TRBJ1-1	TRBV30	TGTGCCTGGAGTGTAGGCGGAGGACGGATCCGAACTGAAGCTTTCTTT	CAWSVGGGRIRTEAFF
NA	NA	TRBJ1-1	TRBV4-2	TGTGCCAGCAGCCAAGGAATCCAGGGGACTGAAGCTTTCTTT	CASSQGIQGTEAFF
NA	NA	TRBJ1-1	TRBV6-1	TGTGCCAGCAGTGAAAAGGGGGAAGCTTTCTTT	CASSEKGEAFF
NA	TRBD1	TRBJ2-5	TRBV19	TGTGCCAGTAGCCCCCAGGGACAGGGACAAGAGACCCAGTACTTC	CASSPQGQGQETQYF
NA	NA	TRBJ1-2	TRBV7-9	TGTGCCAGCAGCCGCGACAGAGACTATGGCTACACCTTC	CASSRDRDYGYTF
NA	TRBD1	TRBJ2-7	TRBV25-1	TGTGCCAGTAGACCAGGGGGCTCCTACGAGCAGTACTTC	CASRPGGSYEQYF
NA	NA	TRBJ1-1	TRBV27	TGTGCCAGCAGTTCCTCCGGGACACTGAACACTGAAGCTTTCTTT	CASSSSGTLNTEAFF
NA	TRBD2	TRBJ2-3	TRBV29-1	TGCAGCGTGACTAGCGGACCTAGCACAGATACGCAGTATTTT	CSVTSGPSTDTQYF
once	NA	TRBJ2-2	TRBV2	TGTGCCTCCGCGAGGAGGGACACCGGGGAGCTGTTTTTT	CASARRDTGELFF
NA	TRBD1	TRBJ1-4	TRBV7-8	TGTGCCAGCAGCCCCCGTCCCACAGGGGGCCATGAAAAACTGTTTTTT	CASSPRPTGGHEKLFF
NA	NA	TRBJ1-5	TRBV14	TGTGCCAGCAGCCCAACAGGTTCTGGGCCCCAGCATTTT	CASSPTGSGPQHF
NA	NA	TRBJ1-1	TRBV6-6	TGTGCCAGCAGTTACGGGACTGTGAACACTGAAGCTTTCTTT	CASSYGTVNTEAFF
once	NA	TRBJ2-7	TRBV7-6	TGTGCCAGCAGCTCGCGGGTGGGCACCTACGAGCAGTACTTC	CASSSRVGTYEQYF
NA	TRBD1	TRBJ1-5	TRBV30	TGTGCCTGGAGGGGACAGGGGGCGACTCAGCCCCAGCATTTT	CAWRGQGATQPQHF
NA	TRBD1	TRBJ2-1	TRBV30	TGTGCCTGGAACCAGGGGGCAAGAACAACTCACAAGTTCTTC	CAWNQGARTTHKFF
NA	NA	TRBJ2-1	TRBV11-2	TGTGCCAGCAGCTTCGGGACTCCGCTGTACAATGAGCAGTTCTTC	CASSFGTPLYNEQFF
NA	NA	TRBJ2-7	TRBV4-1	TGCGCCAGCAGCCAAGATCATTACAGCACCTACGAGCAGTACTTC	CASSQDHYSTYEQYF
NA	TRBD1	TRBJ1-1	TRBV6-5	TGTGCCACCTCCGGGACAGAAGCTGAAGCTTTCTTT	CATSGTEAEAFF